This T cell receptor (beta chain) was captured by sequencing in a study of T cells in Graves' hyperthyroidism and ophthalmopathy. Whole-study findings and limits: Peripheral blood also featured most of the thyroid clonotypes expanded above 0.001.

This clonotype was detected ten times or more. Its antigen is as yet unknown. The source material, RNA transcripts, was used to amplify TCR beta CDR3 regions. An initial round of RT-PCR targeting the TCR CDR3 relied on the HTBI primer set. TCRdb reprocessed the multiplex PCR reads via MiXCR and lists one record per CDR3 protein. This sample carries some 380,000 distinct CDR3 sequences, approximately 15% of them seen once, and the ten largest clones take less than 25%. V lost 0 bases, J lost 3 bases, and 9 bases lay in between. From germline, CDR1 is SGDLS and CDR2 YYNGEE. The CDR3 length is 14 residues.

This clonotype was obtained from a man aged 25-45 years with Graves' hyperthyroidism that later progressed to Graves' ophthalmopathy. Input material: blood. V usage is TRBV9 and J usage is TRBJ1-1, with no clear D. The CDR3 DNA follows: TGTGCCAGCAGCGTAGGGAGATTTGACACTGAAGCTTTCTTT. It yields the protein CASSVGRFDTEAFF. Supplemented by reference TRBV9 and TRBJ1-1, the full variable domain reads DSGVTQTPKHLITATGQRVTLRCSPRSGDLSVYWYQQSLDQGLQFLIQYYNGEERAKGNILERFSAQQFPDLHSELNLSSLELGDSALYFCASSVGRFDTEAFFGQGTRLTVV.